This record concerns one T cell receptor beta chain sequence. Its antigen is not identified. Splitting of each subset's genomic DNA was done evenly across several immunoSEQ plates. Profiled with immunoSEQ multiplex PCR; TCRdb holds only in-frame clones, not every one. The table lists 600,000 or so clones, approximately 95% of them singletons. Germline lookup yields CDR1 LNHDA and CDR2 SQIVND (reference sequence). The germline V and J ends were trimmed by 5 bases and 5 bases, with 17 bases remaining between them. This CDR3 is built from 15 residues. The data originate from a study of shared clonotypes between healthy human individuals. Study-level points and caveats: Roughly 5% of naive CD4 clonotypes were shared across several donors. Clonotype sharing among donors was expected to depend on sequencing depth.

Naive CD8 cells were CD45RO-negative, positively selected for CCR7, excluding terminally differentiated effector memory CD45RA+ cells. The chain links TRBV19 to TRBJ2-3; D is perhaps TRBD1 (6 bases). Sequenced sample: naive CD8+ T cells sorted from blood. The receptor comes from a woman aged 25 to 39 in good health. The CDR3 DNA reads TGTGCCAGTAGTTTTACAGGGTTGTCGGGAGATACGCAGTATTTT. Encoded protein: CASSFTGLSGDTQYF. Using reference TRBV19 and TRBJ2-3 for the parts outside the CDR3, the full variable domain is DGGITQSPKYLFRKEGQNVTLSCEQNLNHDAMYWYRQDPGQGLRLIYYSQIVNDFQKGDIAEGYSVSREKKESFPLTVTSAQKNPTAFYLCASSFTGLSGDTQYFGPGTRLTVL.